One and the same sample provided the 23 T cell receptor beta chains below, sequenced in a study of technical replicates of blood from a few donors. Sequenced by immunoSEQ multiplex PCR; TCRdb stores in-frame clones only, minus some. In the table there are about 94,000 clones, approximately 95% of which are singletons. Material for sequencing was T cells isolated from PBMCs. These receptor sequences come from a human donor in good health.

The rearrangement uses TRBV5-1 and TRBJ1-1; 9 positions agree with TRBD1. Germline V lookup: CDR1 SGHRS, CDR2 YFSETQ. V dropped 2 bases and J dropped 0; count of bases not matched to a gene: 2. The CDR3 covers 15 residues. CDR3 DNA sequence: TGCGCCAGCAGCTTAGGGACAGGGCTGAACACTGAAGCTTTCTTT. Residues: CASSLGTGLNTEAFF.

The genes are TRBV19 and TRBJ2-1; 9 bases fit TRBD2. With 4 bases clipped from V and 0 bases from J, the junction kept 4 bases outside the gene matches. The germline V gene has CDR1 LNHDA and CDR2 SQIVND (reference sequence). This CDR3 contains 16 residues. DNA of the CDR3: TGTGCCAGTAGTACCCTAGCGGGAAGCTCCTACAATGAGCAGTTCTTC. Encoded protein: CASSTLAGSSYNEQFF.

V usage is TRBV6-1 and J usage is TRBJ2-2; the D is unclear. The CDR3 sequence is 14 residues long. V was clipped by 11 bases and J by 3 bases, with 16 bases between them. CDR1 and CDR2 from the germline V gene are MNHNS and SASEGT. CDR3 region: CASHDRVDTGELFF. The CDR3 DNA follows: TGTGCCTCGCATGATAGAGTAGACACCGGGGAGCTGTTTTTT.

J is TRBJ1-1 and V is TRBV2; D might be TRBD1 (6 bases). Per the germline V gene, CDR1 is SNHLY and CDR2 is FYNNEI. The CDR3 is 14 residues long. V was trimmed by 8 bases and J by 3 bases, leaving 16 bases between them. DNA of the CDR3: TGTGCCAGCGCCATCGCAGGGGATCACACTGAAGCTTTCTTT. Amino acid sequence: CASAIAGDHTEAFF.

The V gene is TRBV6-6, the J gene TRBJ1-1, with TRBD1 matching 7 bases. The germline V gene encodes CDR1 MNHNY and CDR2 SVGAGI (reference sequence). V dropped 4 bases and J dropped 6; count of bases not matched to a gene: 2. This CDR3 contains 12 residues. The CDR3 bases are TGTGCCAGCAGTTCGACAGGGTCTGAAGCTTTCTTT. Translating gives CASSSTGSEAFF.

The chain is built from TRBV5-1 and TRBJ2-1; 8 bases are a match to TRBD2. V lost 3 bases, J lost 8 bases, and 10 bases stayed unmatched. The CDR3 contains 15 residues. From germline, CDR1 is SGHRS and CDR2 YFSETQ. The CDR3 nucleotides are TGCGCCAGCAGCTCTGGGGGTGAGCGGGAGCATGAGCAGTTCTTC. This encodes CASSSGGEREHEQFF.

The CDR3 DNA sequence: TGTGCCAGCAGTTACCTAGAGACTAGCGGGACGTACGAGCAGTACTTC. This sequence encodes CASSYLETSGTYEQYF. V and J are TRBV6-5 and TRBJ2-7; 11 positions match TRBD2. This CDR3 is 16 amino acids long. V lost 2 bases and J lost 4; bases outside the gene matches: 7. CDR1 is MNHEY and CDR2 is SVGAGI in the germline V gene.

This clone came up a few times. The chain has TRBV11-2 and TRBJ1-6; TRBD1 agrees at 9 bases. Germline loops: CDR1 SGHAT, CDR2 FQNNGV. The CDR3 covers 15 residues. In nucleotides, the CDR3 is TGTGCTGCGATCGTCGGGGGACAGGGCTGTTCACCCCTCCACTTT. Protein product: CAAIVGGQGCSPLHF.

V gene TRBV2 combines with J gene TRBJ1-5; D perhaps matches TRBD1 (6 bases). The germline V gene has CDR1 SNHLY and CDR2 FYNNEI. V lost 6 bases, J lost 3 bases, and 9 bases lay in between. This CDR3 contains 13 residues. The CDR3 coding sequence is TGTGCCAGCAGGGACAGTTTCAATCAGCCCCAGCATTTT. It specifies CASRDSFNQPQHF. Complete variable domain (other parts from reference TRBV2 and TRBJ1-5): EPEVTQTPSHQVTQMGQEVILRCVPISNHLYFYWYRQILGQKVEFLVSFYNNEISEKSEIFDDQFSVERPDGSNFTLKIRSTKLEDSAMYFCASRDSFNQPQHFGDGTRLSIL.

This chain uses TRBV5-4 with TRBJ2-3; the D is unclear. From germline, CDR1 is SGHNT and CDR2 YYREEE (reference sequence). The CDR3 runs to 12 residues. Trimming cost V 1 base and J 4 bases, with 4 bases left between them. CDR3 in amino acids: CASSLPADTQYF. CDR3 DNA: TGTGCCAGCAGCTTGCCGGCAGATACGCAGTATTTT.

This chain joins TRBV10-1 and TRBJ1-1; no firm D call. V lost 0 bases and J 0 bases, leaving 8 bases between the germline ends. The length of the CDR3 is 15 residues. CDR1 and CDR2 from the germline V gene are WNHNN and SYGVQD (reference sequence). The CDR3 reads CASSESGGVNTEAFF. In DNA, the CDR3 is TGCGCCAGCAGTGAGTCCGGCGGAGTGAACACTGAAGCTTTCTTT.

This clone came up once. The V and J genes are TRBV10-3 and TRBJ2-3; 12 bases line up with TRBD2. The junction had 10 bases not matched to a gene; V was cut back by 7 bases and J by 8 bases. From germline, CDR1 is ENHRY and CDR2 SYGVKD. This CDR3 is 15 amino acids long. CDR3 loop: CAITPGTSGPSTQYF. The DNA of the CDR3 is TGTGCCATCACGCCCGGGACTAGCGGGCCTAGTACGCAGTATTTT.

The chain joins TRBV18 to TRBJ1-1; a weak D match, TRBD1 (6 bases). Germline-derived CDR1 and CDR2 are KGHSH and LQKENI. Trimming removed 3 bases at V and 0 bases at J, with 8 bases between. This CDR3 has 14 amino acids. The CDR3 coding sequence is TGTGCCAGCTCACCGGACAGAGTGAACACTGAAGCTTTCTTT. Its translation is CASSPDRVNTEAFF.

The chain carries TRBV4-1 and TRBJ2-1, with TRBD1 as a possible D gene (8 bases). The CDR3 loop spans 15 amino acids. Germline V CDR1 and CDR2: MGHRA, YSYEKL. V was cut by 4 bases and J by 7 bases, with 17 bases left in between. Here the CDR3 DNA reads TGCGCCAGCAGCCCCGGACAGGGAGGGATGAATGAGCAGTTCTTC. This gives the protein CASSPGQGGMNEQFF.

The chain has TRBV7-2 and TRBJ1-3; TRBD1 aligns across 10 bases. Germline V gene sequence: CDR1 SGHTA, CDR2 FQGNSA. The trim removed 4 bases at V and 4 bases at J, leaving 7 bases unmatched. The CDR3 has 16 residues. CDR3: CASSSRQGAGGNTIYF. In DNA, the CDR3 is TGTGCCAGCAGCTCCCGACAGGGGGCAGGCGGAAACACCATATATTTT.

This chain uses TRBV5-5 with TRBJ2-7, with TRBD2 matching over 9 bases. The CDR3 loop spans 18 amino acids. V lost 3 bases to trimming and J lost 2 bases; unmatched junction nucleotides: 15. Germline CDR1 reads SGHKS; CDR2 reads YYEKEE (reference sequence). The CDR3 sequence is CASSSLRSTSGAPYEQYF. CDR3 DNA sequence: TGTGCCAGCAGCTCTCTGAGGTCGACTAGCGGAGCTCCCTACGAGCAGTACTTC. Full variable domain (missing parts from reference TRBV5-5 and TRBJ2-7): DAGVTQSPTHLIKTRGQQVTLRCSPISGHKSVSWYQQVLGQGPQFIFQYYEKEERGRGNFPDRFSARQFPNYSSELNVNALLLGDSALYLCASSSLRSTSGAPYEQYFGPGTRLTVT.

V is TRBV6-1 and J is TRBJ2-7; TRBD1 aligns across 10 bases. In germline, CDR1 is MNHNS, CDR2 SASEGT. This CDR3 has 15 amino acids. J gave up 4 bases and V 2 bases, and 5 bases lay outside the gene matches. The CDR3 sequence is CASSESGTGAYEQYF. The CDR3 bases are TGTGCCAGCAGTGAATCTGGGACAGGGGCGTACGAGCAGTACTTC.

V is TRBV2 and J is TRBJ1-1, with D hard to call. V dropped 0 bases and J dropped 6 bases, with 11 bases sitting between them. There are 14 residues in the CDR3. Germline V CDR1 and CDR2: SNHLY, FYNNEI. The CDR3 DNA sequence: TGTGCCAGCAGTGAAGCTTGGGCAATCCCTGAAGCTTTCTTT. Protein: CASSEAWAIPEAFF.

The chain joins TRBV6-1 to TRBJ1-1; 7 nucleotides align to TRBD1. J was trimmed by 4 bases and V by 7 bases; bases with no gene match: 9. Germline V CDR1 and CDR2: MNHNS, SASEGT. The CDR3 extends over 14 amino acids. The CDR3 loop is CASNRQGGGTEAFF. The CDR3 DNA is TGTGCCAGCAACCGACAGGGTGGAGGCACTGAAGCTTTCTTT.

This clone was counted once. The rearrangement links TRBV28 to TRBJ1-6; D not resolved. This CDR3 has 14 amino acids. CDR1 is MDHEN and CDR2 is SYDVKM in the germline V gene. Deletions cut 7 bases from V and 10 bases from J, with 17 bases between. CDR3 sequence (DNA): TGTGCCAGCACCGTTTTAGCGGTCGAGTCACCCCTCCACTTT. Encoded protein: CASTVLAVESPLHF.

The V gene is TRBV28, the J gene TRBJ1-2; unclear D gene. Trimming left V 2 bases short and J 4 bases short, with 17 bases between. This CDR3 is built from 16 residues. Germline V CDR1 and CDR2: MDHEN, SYDVKM. CDR3 sequence (DNA): TGTGCCAGCAGTTTACGTCTAGGAGCCCAATTCTATGGCTACACCTTC. This translates into CASSLRLGAQFYGYTF.

V is TRBV19 and J is TRBJ1-1; D not certain. Germline V gene lookup returns CDR1 LNHDA and CDR2 SQIVND (reference sequence). The ends were cut back, 6 bases at V and 1 base at J, with 12 bases in the middle. This CDR3 is built from 14 residues. CDR3 amino acids: CASRRAWQNTEAFF. Here the CDR3 DNA reads TGTGCCAGTAGGAGGGCTTGGCAGAACACTGAAGCTTTCTTT.

Only one count was recorded for this clone. The chain couples TRBV5-1 to TRBJ1-4; D is undetermined. The germline CDR1 and CDR2 sequences are SGHRS and YFSETQ. The germline V and J ends were trimmed by 3 bases and 0 bases, with 6 bases remaining between them. This CDR3 spans 14 amino acids. This chain's CDR3 is CASSSLATNEKLFF. The CDR3 DNA sequence: TGCGCCAGCAGCTCTCTAGCAACTAATGAAAAACTGTTTTTT.